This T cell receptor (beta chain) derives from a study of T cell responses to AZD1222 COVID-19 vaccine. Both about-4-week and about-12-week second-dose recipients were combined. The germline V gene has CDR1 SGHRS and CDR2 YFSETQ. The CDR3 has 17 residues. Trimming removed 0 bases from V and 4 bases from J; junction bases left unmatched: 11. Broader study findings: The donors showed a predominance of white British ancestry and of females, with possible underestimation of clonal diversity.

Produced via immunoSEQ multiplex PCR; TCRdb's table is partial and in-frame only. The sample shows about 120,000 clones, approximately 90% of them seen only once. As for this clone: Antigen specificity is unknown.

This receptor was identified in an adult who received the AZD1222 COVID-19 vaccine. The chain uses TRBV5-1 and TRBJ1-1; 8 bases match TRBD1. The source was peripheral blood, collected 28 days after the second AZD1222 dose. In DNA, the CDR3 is TGCGCCAGCAGCTTGGCCTTTGCAGGGGGCGCGATCACTGAAGCTTTCTTT. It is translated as CASSLAFAGGAITEAFF.